This entry describes one T cell receptor (beta chain). Its antigen is undetermined. The source of the sample is a study of memory CD4+ T cells and cytomegalovirus serostatus. Whole-study findings and limits: Each of 67 CMV-associated TCRbeta sequences occurred in one to five individuals.

The sort gate was single viable CD3+CD4+CD8-CD45RO+ cells for memory CD4+ T cells. The V gene end was trimmed by 3 bases and the J gene end by 0 bases; junction bases not matched to a gene: 3. The germline gives CDR1 SGHAT, CDR2 FQNNGV. The CDR3 loop spans 15 amino acids. Only in-frame clones appear in the TCRdb table, and some are missing; sequencing was by immunoSEQ multiplex PCR. The repertoire holds about 60,000 clones, with around 80% as singletons. Sequenced sample: memory CD4+ T cells from blood. V and J are TRBV11-2 and TRBJ2-3; 7 bases agree with TRBD2. This receptor was obtained from an adult in good health and CMV-seronegative. Some clones in this sample may be carry-over from other donors' samples. The CDR3 loop is CASSLGGGSTDTQYF. For the CDR3, the DNA is TGTGCCAGCAGCTTGGGGGGAGGGAGCACAGATACGCAGTATTTT.